This TCR beta chain originates from a study of T cell clones after liver transplantation. Study details: Liver transplant recipients had immunosuppression withdrawal attempted within 2 years. Graft-donor-reactive sequences were compared with third-party-reactive TCRbeta sequences from pre-transplant mixed lymphocyte reactions. Subjects received no induction therapy and standard immunosuppression until randomization at 12-24 months post-transplant. General study results and limits: The donor-reactive repertoire was only partly measurable in two subjects, lacking donor cells.

Concerning this clone itself: As yet, its antigen is unknown.

The V gene's germline CDR1 is MNHEY and CDR2 SVGAGI. Trimming cost V 2 bases and J 9 bases, with 11 bases left between them. This CDR3 has 14 residues. Measured with immunoSEQ multiplex PCR; TCRdb has only the in-frame clones, and not every one. The sample carries 60,000 or so clones, 71% recorded once. This receptor was taken from a human donor who received a liver transplant. The sample was CD4+ T cells from blood, taken before liver transplant. The chain recombines TRBV6-5 with TRBJ1-6, with D tentatively TRBD1 (5 bases). The CDR3 sequence: CASSYTAGISPLHF. CDR3 nucleotide sequence: TGTGCCAGCAGTTACACCGCAGGGATTTCACCCCTCCACTTT.